The rows below give T cell receptor beta chains drawn from one sample of a study of human T cells and chemical hapten exposure. TCRdb re-called the RACE reads through MiXCR, storing one row per CDR3 protein. The table lists about 350,000 distinct CDR3 sequences, around 5.5% of them singletons, with more than 8% in the top ten. Sequences were derived from whole blood, sampled in connection with sensitization to the hapten diphenylcyclopropenone (DPC). The receptors stem from a young woman with alopecia areata. Some clones in this sample may be carry-over from other donors' samples. Each CDR3 is given with its conserved first and last residue. The D gene is left open where the match is weak. A clone size is listed for some rows: how often the clone was seen (once, few, many), or a class if it is expanded.

size,D,V,J,DNA,CDR3
few,TRBD1,TRBV6-5,TRBJ2-1,TGTGCCAGCAGTTCACGAGCCCCCGGGACAGGGGGCGATGAGCAGTTCTTC,CASSSRAPGTGGDEQFF
many,-,TRBV11-2,TRBJ1-2,TGTGCCAGCAGTCCAAAGGGGGGCAGAGATAACTATGGCTACACCTTC,CASSPKGGRDNYGYTF
-,-,TRBV6-5,TRBJ2-7,TGTGCCAGCAGTTACTCGGTCCGAGCCGCGATCGCCGACGAGCAGTACTTC,CASSYSVRAAIADEQYF
many,-,TRBV29-1,TRBJ1-1,TGCAGCGTCCGGGGATTGAACACTGAAGCTTTCTTT,CSVRGLNTEAFF
-,-,TRBV4-1,TRBJ1-1,TGCGCCAGCAGCCAATTACAGGGAACAGGCACTGAAGCTTTCTTT,CASSQLQGTGTEAFF
few,-,TRBV6-5,TRBJ2-3,TGTGCCAGCAACAGAGGTAGCACAGATACGCAGTATTTT,CASNRGSTDTQYF
-,-,TRBV7-2,TRBJ2-7,TGTGCCAGCACCTTGAACCCGGGCAGCCCGATTCACGAGCAGTACTTC,CASTLNPGSPIHEQYF
many,TRBD1,TRBV10-3,TRBJ1-1,TGTGCCATCACTGGGGGCGGACAGGGAGCTGAAGCTTTCTTT,CAITGGGQGAEAFF
few,TRBD2,TRBV5-1,TRBJ2-5,TGCGCCAGCAGCTTGACTAGCGGGGGTGGAGAGACCCAGTACTTC,CASSLTSGGGETQYF
many,TRBD2,TRBV6-5,TRBJ2-3,TGTGCCAGCAGTCGCGGACTAGAAAGCACAGATACGCAGTATTTT,CASSRGLESTDTQYF
-,TRBD1,TRBV27,TRBJ2-7,TGTGCCAGCAGTTTGGGAACAGGGGTGTCAGACGAGCAGTACTTC,CASSLGTGVSDEQYF
few,-,TRBV4-3,TRBJ1-1,TGCGCCAGCAGCCATCTCCTAGGGGGACCCGACACTGAAGCTTTCTTT,CASSHLLGGPDTEAFF
many,TRBD2,TRBV7-2,TRBJ2-3,TGTGCCAGCAGCTTAACCCTAGCGGGGTCTCTTGATACGCAGTATTTT,CASSLTLAGSLDTQYF
-,TRBD2,TRBV7-2,TRBJ2-7,TGTGCCAGCAGCCCCGCCGGGACTAACTACGAGCAGTACTTC,CASSPAGTNYEQYF
-,TRBD2,TRBV7-9,TRBJ2-5,TGTGCCGGCCAGACTAGCACAGAGACCCAGTACTTC,CAGQTSTETQYF
few,-,TRBV24-1,TRBJ1-2,TGTGCCACCAGTGACGCAGAACTCGACAGTTACTATGGCTACACCTTC,CATSDAELDSYYGYTF
many,TRBD2,TRBV3-1,TRBJ2-1,TGTGCCAGCAGCCAGCACGGGGGGGCCGGGCACGATGAGCAGTTCTTC,CASSQHGGAGHDEQFF